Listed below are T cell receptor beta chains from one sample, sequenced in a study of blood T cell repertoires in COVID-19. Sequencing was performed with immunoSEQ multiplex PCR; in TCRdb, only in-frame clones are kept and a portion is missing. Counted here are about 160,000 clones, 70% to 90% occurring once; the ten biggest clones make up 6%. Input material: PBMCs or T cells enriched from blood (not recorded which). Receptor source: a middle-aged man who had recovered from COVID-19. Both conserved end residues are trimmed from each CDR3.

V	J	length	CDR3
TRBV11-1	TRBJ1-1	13	ASRSQGAGNTEAF
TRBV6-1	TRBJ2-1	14	ASSGRTSGGDNEQF
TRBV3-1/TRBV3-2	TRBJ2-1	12	ASSRDRGSSEQF
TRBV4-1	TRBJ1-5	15	ASSPYGREGGNQPQH
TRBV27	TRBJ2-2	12	ASSLYRSTGELF
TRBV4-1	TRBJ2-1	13	ASAGRQGVWNEQF
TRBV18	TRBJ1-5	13	ASSPGQGGNQPQH
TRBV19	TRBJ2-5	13	ASSIEWTTRVTQY
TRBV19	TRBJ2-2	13	ASSKEGAKVGELF
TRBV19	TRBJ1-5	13	ASSIWVSGVEPQH
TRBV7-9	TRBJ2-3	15	ASSLDRGALSTDTQY
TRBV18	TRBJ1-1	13	ASSPSGLLNTEAF
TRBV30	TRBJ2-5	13	AWSSGESAGETQY
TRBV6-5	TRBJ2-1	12	ATVFIRGWNEQF
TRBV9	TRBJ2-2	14	ASSVVVSGGTGELF
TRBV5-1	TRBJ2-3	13	ASSPSGQSTDTQY
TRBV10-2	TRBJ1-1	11	ASEETVNTEAF
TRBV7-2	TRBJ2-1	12	ASSRDRDRNEQF
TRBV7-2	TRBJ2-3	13	ASSPLYGVEDTQY
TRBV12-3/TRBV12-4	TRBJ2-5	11	ASSRSGQETQY
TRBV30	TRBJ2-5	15	AWIPWGAGGPQETQY
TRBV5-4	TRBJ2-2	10	ASSHDTGELF
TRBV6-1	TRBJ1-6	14	ASSVPQDRVNSPLH
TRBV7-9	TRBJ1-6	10	ASGPGNSPLH
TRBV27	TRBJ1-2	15	ASSVTGTGTNTYGYT
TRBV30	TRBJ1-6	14	AWSGVPQGARSPLH
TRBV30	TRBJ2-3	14	AFVPRSGGHGDTQY
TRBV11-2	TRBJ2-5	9	ASSGEETQY
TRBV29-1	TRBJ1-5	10	SVAGYNQPQH
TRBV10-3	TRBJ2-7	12	AISLEQRGKEQY
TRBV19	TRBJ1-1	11	ASSGQGVTEAF
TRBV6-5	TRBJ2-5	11	ASSYSLAGTQY
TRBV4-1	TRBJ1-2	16	ASSQPIGNRNLNYGYT
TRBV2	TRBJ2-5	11	ASRRDTKETQY
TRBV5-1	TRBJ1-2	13	ASSWSWEEGYGYT
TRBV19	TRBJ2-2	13	ASSTGQGRTGELF
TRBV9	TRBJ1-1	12	ASGHSLMDTEAF
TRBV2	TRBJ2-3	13	ASSDVLGGEDTQY
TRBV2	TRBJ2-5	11	ASGEQGEGTQY
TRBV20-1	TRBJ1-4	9	SAMGLEKLF
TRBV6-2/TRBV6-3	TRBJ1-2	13	ASSSPGGLPFGYT
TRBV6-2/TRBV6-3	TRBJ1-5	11	ASSYESGQPQH